The 8 T cell receptor beta chains below come from one sample, sequenced in a study of identical twins. Using its own MiXCR run on the 5' RACE reads, TCRdb lists one record per CDR3 protein. The data show hundreds of thousands of distinct CDR3 sequences, roughly an eighth seen once. This same sample was also part of a study on yellow fever vaccine responses in identical twins.

Sequenced material: CD8+ T cells sorted from blood. The receptors come from a woman between 18 and 29 years old in good health.

V and J are TRBV27 and TRBJ2-6; D might be TRBD2 (5 bases). Looked up from germline, CDR1 is MNHEY and CDR2 is SMNVEV (reference sequence). The ends were cut back, 4 bases at V and 2 bases at J, with 6 bases in the middle. The CDR3 length is 14 residues. CDR3 bases: TGTGCCAGCAGTTCGAGGGCTGGGGCCAACGTCCTGACTTTC. Its translation is CASSSRAGANVLTF.

This clonotype has a handful of counts. The chain employs TRBV27 and TRBJ2-1; 7 positions match TRBD1. The germline CDR1 and CDR2 sequences are MNHEY and SMNVEV (reference sequence). V was pared by 5 bases and J by 2 bases, with 6 bases of the junction left unmatched. The CDR3 has 15 amino acids. The CDR3, as DNA: TGTGCCAGCAGTCCCGGGACAGTTCCCTACAATGAGCAGTTCTTC. Translated: CASSPGTVPYNEQFF.

This clonotype was seen more than once but under ten times. This chain joins TRBV20-1 and TRBJ2-7; 13 bases align to TRBD2. Germline loops: CDR1 DFQATT, CDR2 SNEGSKA (reference sequence). This CDR3 region has 14 residues. After removal of 5 bases from V and 6 bases from J, the junction contained 7 bases not matched to a gene. The CDR3 nucleotides are TGCAGTGCTCAGACGGGACTAGCGGGATTCGAGCAGTACTTC. Its protein is CSAQTGLAGFEQYF.

In its sample, this clonotype was seen many times. The chain links TRBV29-1 to TRBJ1-1; D not resolved. Trimming removed 1 base at V and 0 bases at J, with 9 bases between. There are 14 residues in the CDR3. Germline lookup yields CDR1 SQVTM and CDR2 ANQGSEA. CDR3 region: CSVEGAGLNTEAFF. The CDR3, as DNA: TGCAGCGTTGAAGGTGCAGGTCTGAACACTGAAGCTTTCTTT.

This clonotype was detected only a few times. The chain is built from TRBV7-9 and TRBJ2-3; D is unclear. Trimming removed 1 base from V and 6 bases from J, with 11 bases in between. This CDR3 comprises 14 residues. Germline CDR1 is SEHNR and CDR2 is FQNEAQ (reference sequence). CDR3 protein: CASSLGEYGDTQYF. As DNA, the CDR3 is TGTGCCAGCAGCTTAGGAGAATACGGGGATACGCAGTATTTT.

This clonotype was picked up many times. The gene calls are TRBV7-3 and TRBJ2-3, with 11 bases identical to TRBD2. Per the germline V gene, CDR1 is SGHTA and CDR2 is FQGTGA. The ends lost 0 bases at V and 6 bases at J; junction bases unmatched: 8. The CDR3 is made up of 17 amino acids. CDR3: CASSLTGTSGRMDTQYF. In DNA, the CDR3 is TGTGCCAGCAGCTTAACGGGGACTAGCGGTCGCATGGATACGCAGTATTTT.

The gene calls are TRBV6-5 and TRBJ2-2; 7 bases are a match to TRBD1. Germline-derived CDR1 and CDR2 are MNHEY and SVGAGI. V gave up 5 bases and J gave up 2 bases; unmatched junction bases: 14. CDR3 length: 18 amino acids. DNA for the CDR3: TGTGCCAGCAGTATACCCCCGGACAGGCCTGTAAACACCGGGGAGCTGTTTTTT. This gives the protein CASSIPPDRPVNTGELFF.

This clonotype was seen more than once but under ten times. This chain uses TRBV13 with TRBJ2-5, with D possibly TRBD1 on 6 matching bases. CDR3 length: 14 amino acids. In germline, CDR1 is PRHDT, CDR2 FYEKMQ (reference sequence). The ends were cut back, 5 bases at V and 2 bases at J, with 12 bases in the middle. The CDR3 here is CASSTTGKQETQYF. Written as DNA, the CDR3 is TGTGCCAGCAGCACAACAGGGAAACAAGAGACCCAGTACTTC.